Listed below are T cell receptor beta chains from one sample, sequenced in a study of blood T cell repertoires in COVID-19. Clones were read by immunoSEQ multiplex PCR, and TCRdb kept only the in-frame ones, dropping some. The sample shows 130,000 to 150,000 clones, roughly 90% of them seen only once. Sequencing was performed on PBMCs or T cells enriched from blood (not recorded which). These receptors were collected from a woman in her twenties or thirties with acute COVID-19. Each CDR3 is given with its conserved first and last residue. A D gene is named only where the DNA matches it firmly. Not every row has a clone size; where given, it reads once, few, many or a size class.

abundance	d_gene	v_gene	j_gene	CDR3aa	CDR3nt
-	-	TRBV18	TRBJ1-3	CASSPAAAGNTIYF	TGTGCCAGCTCACCGGCGGCAGCCGGAAACACCATATATTTT
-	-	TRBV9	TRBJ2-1	CASSVGGISYNEQFF	TGTGCCAGCAGCGTAGGAGGGATTTCCTACAATGAGCAGTTCTTC
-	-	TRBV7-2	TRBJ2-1	CASSLMGGYNEQFF	TGTGCCAGCAGCTTAATGGGGGGCTACAATGAGCAGTTCTTC
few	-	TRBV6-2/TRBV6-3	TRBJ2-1	CASSYLATSSNEQFF	TGTGCCAGCAGTTACCTAGCGACTAGTAGCAATGAGCAGTTCTTC
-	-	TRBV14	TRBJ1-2	CASSQDATGWSGYTF	TGTGCCAGCAGTCAGGACGCTACAGGGTGGAGTGGCTACACCTTC
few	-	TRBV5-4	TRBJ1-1	CASSLYGVGNTEAFF	TGTGCCAGCAGCTTGTACGGGGTGGGGAACACTGAAGCTTTCTTT
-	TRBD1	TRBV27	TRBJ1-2	CAGPGEDRDPSNYGYTF	TGTGCCGGCCCGGGGGAAGACAGGGACCCGTCTAACTATGGCTACACCTTC
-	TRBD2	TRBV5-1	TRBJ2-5	CASSGGTSGRALEQETQYF	TGCGCCAGCAGCGGGGGGACTAGCGGGAGGGCCCTGGAGCAGGAGACCCAGTACTTC
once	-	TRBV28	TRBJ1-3	CASSFSRAEMFSGNTIYF	TGTGCCAGCAGTTTCAGCAGGGCGGAGATGTTCTCTGGAAACACCATATATTTT
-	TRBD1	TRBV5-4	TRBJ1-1	CASSPKTGGVTEAFF	TGTGCCAGCAGCCCTAAGACAGGGGGCGTTACTGAAGCTTTCTTT
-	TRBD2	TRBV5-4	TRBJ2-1	CASGREGTYNEQFF	TGTGCCAGCGGGCGGGAGGGCACCTACAATGAGCAGTTCTTC
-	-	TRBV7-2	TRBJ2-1	CASSLNGGGGEQFF	TGTGCCAGCAGCTTAAACGGGGGAGGAGGCGAGCAGTTCTTC
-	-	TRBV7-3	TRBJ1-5	CASSSRDTDSNQPQHF	TGTGCCAGCAGCTCACGGGACACCGATAGCAATCAGCCCCAGCATTTT
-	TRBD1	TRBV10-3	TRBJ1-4	CAISEPGTGAEKLFF	TGTGCCATCAGTGAGCCGGGGACAGGGGCTGAAAAACTGTTTTTT